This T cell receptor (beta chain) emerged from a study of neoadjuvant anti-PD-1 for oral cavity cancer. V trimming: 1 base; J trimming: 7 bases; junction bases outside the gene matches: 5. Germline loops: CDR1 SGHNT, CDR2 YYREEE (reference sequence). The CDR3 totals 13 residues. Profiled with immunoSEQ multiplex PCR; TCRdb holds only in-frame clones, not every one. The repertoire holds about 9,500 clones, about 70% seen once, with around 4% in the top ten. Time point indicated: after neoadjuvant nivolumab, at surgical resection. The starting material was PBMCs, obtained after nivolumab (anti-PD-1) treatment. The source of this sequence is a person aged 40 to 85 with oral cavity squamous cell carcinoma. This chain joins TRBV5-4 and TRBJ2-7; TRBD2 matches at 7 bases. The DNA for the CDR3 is TGTGCCAGCAGCTTGATTGGAGCGGGAGAGCAGTACTTC. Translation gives CASSLIGAGEQYF.